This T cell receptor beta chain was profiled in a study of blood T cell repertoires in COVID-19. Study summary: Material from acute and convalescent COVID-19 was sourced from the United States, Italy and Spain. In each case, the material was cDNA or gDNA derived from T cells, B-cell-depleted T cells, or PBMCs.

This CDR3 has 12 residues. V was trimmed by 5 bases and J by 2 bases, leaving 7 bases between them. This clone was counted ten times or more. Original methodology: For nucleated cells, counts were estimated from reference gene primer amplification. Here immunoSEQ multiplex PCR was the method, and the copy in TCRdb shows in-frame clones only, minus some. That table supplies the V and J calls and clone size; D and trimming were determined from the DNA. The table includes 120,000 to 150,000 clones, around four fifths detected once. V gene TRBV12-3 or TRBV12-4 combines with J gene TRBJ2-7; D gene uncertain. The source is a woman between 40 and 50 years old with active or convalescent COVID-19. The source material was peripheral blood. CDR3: CASSLTTYEQYF. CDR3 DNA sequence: TGTGCCAGCAGTCTAACGACCTACGAGCAGTACTTC.